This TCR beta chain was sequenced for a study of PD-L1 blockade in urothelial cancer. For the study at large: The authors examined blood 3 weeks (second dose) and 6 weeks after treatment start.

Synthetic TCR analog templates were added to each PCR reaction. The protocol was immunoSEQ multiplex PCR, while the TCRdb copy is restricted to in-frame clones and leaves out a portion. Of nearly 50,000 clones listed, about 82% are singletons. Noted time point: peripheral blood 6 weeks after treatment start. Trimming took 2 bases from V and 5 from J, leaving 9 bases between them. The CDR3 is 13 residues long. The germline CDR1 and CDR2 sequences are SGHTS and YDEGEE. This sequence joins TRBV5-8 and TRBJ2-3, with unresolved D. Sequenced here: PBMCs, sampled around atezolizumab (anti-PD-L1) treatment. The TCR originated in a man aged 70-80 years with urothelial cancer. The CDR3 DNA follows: TGTGCCAGCAGCTTAGGCGGCATAGATACGCAGTATTTT. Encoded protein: CASSLGGIDTQYF.